The 2 T cell receptor beta chains presented below share a single source sample, sequenced in a study of cytomegalovirus exposure and HLA in healthy donors. Only in-frame clones appear in the TCRdb table, and some are missing; sequencing was by immunoSEQ multiplex PCR. The sample contains some 190,000 clones, about nine tenths of which appear only once. Material for sequencing was PBMCs. These receptors all come from a man aged 25 to 45 in good health and CMV-seropositive.

V usage is TRBV7-2 and J usage is TRBJ2-7; the match to TRBD2 covers 12 bases. Per the germline V gene, CDR1 is SGHTA and CDR2 is FQGNSA. V gave up 5 bases and J gave up 3 bases; unmatched junction bases: 5. This CDR3 has 15 residues. This CDR3 is CASSKTSGGIYEQYF. The CDR3 bases are TGTGCCAGCAGCAAGACTAGCGGGGGAATCTACGAGCAGTACTTC.

This clone was counted a single time. V and J are TRBV27 and TRBJ1-4; maybe TRBD1 (6 bases). This CDR3 has 17 residues. From germline, CDR1 is MNHEY and CDR2 SMNVEV (reference sequence). The V end lost 4 bases, the J end lost 4 bases, and 19 bases lay between the germline ends. CDR3 protein: CASSYRAVPLLNEKLFF. Here the CDR3 DNA reads TGTGCCAGCAGTTACAGGGCCGTCCCTCTTCTTAATGAAAAACTGTTTTTT.